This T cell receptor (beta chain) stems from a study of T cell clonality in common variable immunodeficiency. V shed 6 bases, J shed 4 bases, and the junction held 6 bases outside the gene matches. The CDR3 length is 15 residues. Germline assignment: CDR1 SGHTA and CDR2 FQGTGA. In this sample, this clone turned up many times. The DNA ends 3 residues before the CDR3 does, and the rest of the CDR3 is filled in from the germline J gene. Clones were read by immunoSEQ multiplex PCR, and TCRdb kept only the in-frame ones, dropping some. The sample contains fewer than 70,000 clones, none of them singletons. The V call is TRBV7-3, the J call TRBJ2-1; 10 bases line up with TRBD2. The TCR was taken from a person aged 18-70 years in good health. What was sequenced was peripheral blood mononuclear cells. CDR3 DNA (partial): TGTGCCAGCAGTTCCGGGACTAGCGAATACAATGAG. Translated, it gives CASSSGTSEYNE. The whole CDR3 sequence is CASSSGTSEYNEQFF.